This TCR beta chain is drawn from a study of blood T cell repertoires in COVID-19. Study information: COVID-19 samples from acute and convalescent phases originated in the United States, Italy and Spain. T cells, B-cell-depleted T cells, or PBMCs provided the cDNA or gDNA that served as material.

The authors' processing: Estimated nucleated cell counts came from reference gene primer amplification. Profiling relied on immunoSEQ multiplex PCR, and the TCRdb table lists in-frame clones only, not all of them. V and J calls and clone size are those listed in that table; D and trimming were worked out from the DNA. The repertoire holds 350,000 to 450,000 clones, with 85% as singletons. V was pared by 4 bases and J by 6 bases, with 13 bases between. In germline, CDR1 is SGDLS, CDR2 YYNGEE. The CDR3 spans 14 residues. The receptor's source is a young woman with acute or convalescent COVID-19. The sample consisted of peripheral blood. V usage is TRBV9 and J usage is TRBJ2-2; D not certain. Here the CDR3 reads CASSPPLNPGELFF. CDR3 nucleotide sequence: TGTGCCAGCAGCCCCCCCTTAAATCCCGGGGAGCTGTTTTTT.